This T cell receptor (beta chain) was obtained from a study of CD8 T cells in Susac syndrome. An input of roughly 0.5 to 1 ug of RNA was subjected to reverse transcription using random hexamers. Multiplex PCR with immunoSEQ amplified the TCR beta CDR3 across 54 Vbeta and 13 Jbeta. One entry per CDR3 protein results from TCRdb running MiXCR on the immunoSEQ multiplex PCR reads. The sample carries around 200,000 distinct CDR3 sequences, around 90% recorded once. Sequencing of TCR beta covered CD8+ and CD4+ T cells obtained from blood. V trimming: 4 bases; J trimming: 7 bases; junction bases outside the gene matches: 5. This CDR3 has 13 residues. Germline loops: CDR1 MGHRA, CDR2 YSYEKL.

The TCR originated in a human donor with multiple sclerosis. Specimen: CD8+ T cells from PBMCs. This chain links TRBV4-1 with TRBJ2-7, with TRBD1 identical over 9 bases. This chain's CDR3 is CASSPGQGREQYF. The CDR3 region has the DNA TGCGCCAGCAGCCCTGGACAGGGGAGGGAGCAGTACTTC.